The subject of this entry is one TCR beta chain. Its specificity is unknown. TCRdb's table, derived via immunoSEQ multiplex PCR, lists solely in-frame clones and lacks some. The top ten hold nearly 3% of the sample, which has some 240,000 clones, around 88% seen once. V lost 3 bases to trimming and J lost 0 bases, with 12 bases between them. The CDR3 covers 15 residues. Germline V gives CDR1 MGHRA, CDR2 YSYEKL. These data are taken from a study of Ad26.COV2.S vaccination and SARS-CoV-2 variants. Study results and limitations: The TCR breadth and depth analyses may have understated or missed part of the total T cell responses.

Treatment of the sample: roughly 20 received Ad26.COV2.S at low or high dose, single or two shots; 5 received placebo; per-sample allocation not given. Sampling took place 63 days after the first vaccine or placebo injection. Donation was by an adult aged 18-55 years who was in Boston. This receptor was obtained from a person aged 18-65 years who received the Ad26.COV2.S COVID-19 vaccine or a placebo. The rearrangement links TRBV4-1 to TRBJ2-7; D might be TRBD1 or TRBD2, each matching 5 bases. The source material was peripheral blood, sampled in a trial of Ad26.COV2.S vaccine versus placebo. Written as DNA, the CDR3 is TGCGCCAGCAGCCACACGGGGACCCCCTCCTACGAGCAGTACTTC. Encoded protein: CASSHTGTPSYEQYF.